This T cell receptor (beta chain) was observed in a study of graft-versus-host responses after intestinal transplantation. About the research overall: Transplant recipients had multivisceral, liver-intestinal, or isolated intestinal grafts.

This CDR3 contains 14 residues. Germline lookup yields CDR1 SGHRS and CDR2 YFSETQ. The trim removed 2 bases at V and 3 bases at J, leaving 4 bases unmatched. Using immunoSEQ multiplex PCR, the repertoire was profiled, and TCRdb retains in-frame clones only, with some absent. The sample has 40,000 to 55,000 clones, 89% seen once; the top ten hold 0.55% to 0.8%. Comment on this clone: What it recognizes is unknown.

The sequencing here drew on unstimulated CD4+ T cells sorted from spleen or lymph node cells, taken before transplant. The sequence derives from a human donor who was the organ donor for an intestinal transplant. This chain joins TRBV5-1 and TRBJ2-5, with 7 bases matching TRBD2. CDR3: CASSFSLAEETQYF. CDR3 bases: TGCGCCAGCAGCTTCTCTCTAGCGGAAGAGACCCAGTACTTC.